This entry lists 16 T cell receptor beta chains sequenced from one sample in a study of OX40 agonist ivuxolimab in advanced cancers. The library came from the immunoSEQ multiplex PCR assay. What TCRdb holds here is the immuneACCESS table cut down to in-frame rearrangements. Part of the clones is not present; checked against another copy, under half of the missing clones reflect an unresolved V gene, and the others are unexplained. The sample table shows under 100,000 clones, and under 90% are seen once. The ten largest clones add up to 0.51% of the sample. Sequenced here: CD4+ or CD8+ T cells sorted from blood, sampled in a trial of the OX40 agonist ivuxolimab. The origin of the receptors is an adult with an advanced solid tumor such as melanoma, head and neck, liver or kidney cancer.

The chain combines TRBV30 with TRBJ2-7; 9 nucleotides align to TRBD1. The germline CDR1 and CDR2 sequences are GTSNPN and SVGIG (reference sequence). Trimming took 3 bases from V and 3 from J; bases not matched to a gene: 6. This CDR3 is built from 14 residues. This CDR3 reads CAWRAGQGHYEQYF. CDR3 DNA: TGTGCCTGGAGGGCCGGACAGGGGCACTACGAGCAGTACTTC.

The chain uses TRBV29-1 and TRBJ2-1; 14 bases are a match to TRBD2. J gave up 7 bases and V 6 bases, and 8 bases lay outside the gene matches. The CDR3 is 15 residues long. CDR1 is SQVTM, CDR2 ANQGSEA, per germline. As DNA, the CDR3 is TGCAGCGTCCTGGGACTAGCGGGAGTGTATAATGAGCAGTTCTTC. Protein product: CSVLGLAGVYNEQFF.

V usage is TRBV14 and J usage is TRBJ1-2; TRBD1 might be the D (5 bases). The length of the CDR3 is 14 residues. Germline V gene lookup returns CDR1 SGHDN and CDR2 FVKESK. Trimming cost V 1 base and J 8 bases, with 14 bases left between them. CDR3 DNA: TGTGCCAGCAGCCAAGTCGTCAGGGACGACGGCTACACCTTC. This sequence encodes CASSQVVRDDGYTF. Full variable domain (remainder filled in from reference TRBV14 and TRBJ1-2): EAGVTQFPSHSVIEKGQTVTLRCDPISGHDNLYWYRRVMGKEIKFLLHFVKESKQDESGMPNNRFLAERTGGTYSTLKVQPAELEDSGVYFCASSQVVRDDGYTFGSGTRLTVV.

V usage is TRBV29-1 and J usage is TRBJ2-2; D ambiguous. From germline, CDR1 is SQVTM and CDR2 ANQGSEA. Trimming shortened V by 4 bases and J by 4 bases, and 10 bases separated the two germline ends. The length of the CDR3 is 13 residues. The CDR3 region has the DNA TGCAGCGTTGTAAGTCCGTTCACCGGGGAGCTGTTTTTT. Translating it yields CSVVSPFTGELFF.

The chain joins TRBV6-6 to TRBJ2-5; 10 bases align to TRBD2. The trim removed 2 bases at V and 5 bases at J, leaving 8 bases unmatched. Germline V gene data show CDR1 as MNHNY and CDR2 as SVGAGI (reference sequence). The CDR3 sequence is 16 residues long. The CDR3 bases are TGTGCCAGCAGTTACGGGATCAGCGGGAGGGCGGAGACCCAGTACTTC. It translates to CASSYGISGRAETQYF.

The chain couples TRBV10-3 to TRBJ1-2; possible D gene TRBD1, 5 bases. Trimming removed 3 bases from V and 5 bases from J, with 10 bases in between. Germline V lookup: CDR1 ENHRY, CDR2 SYGVKD. This CDR3 spans 13 amino acids. The CDR3 DNA follows: TGTGCCATCAGTGATCCGTGGGGGTATGGCTACACCTTC. This codes for CAISDPWGYGYTF.

This clone was seen a single time. The J gene is TRBJ2-5, the V gene TRBV2; tentatively, D is TRBD1 (6 bases). Judging by the DNA end, TRBJ2-7 fits better; the J call may be wrong. Germline values: CDR1 SNHLY, CDR2 FYNNEI. CDR3 length: 15 residues. CDR3 nucleotides: TGTGCCAGCAGTGATTGGGGGACAACTACCTACGAGCAGTACTTC. It codes for CASSDWGTTTYEQYF.

This clone has only one observation. This sequence joins TRBV2 and TRBJ2-5; D is ambiguous. Trimming left V 6 bases short and J 2 bases short, with 7 bases between. From germline, CDR1 is SNHLY and CDR2 FYNNEI. This CDR3 region has 12 residues. CDR3 sequence: CASRAMQETQYF. In DNA form, the CDR3 reads TGTGCCAGCAGGGCGATGCAAGAGACCCAGTACTTC.

This clone was seen only once. This chain uses TRBV9 with TRBJ2-2; TRBD2 matches at 7 bases. CDR1 and CDR2 from the germline V gene are SGDLS and YYNGEE. The CDR3 is 14 amino acids. With V trimmed by 0 bases and J by 4 bases, 0 bases remained unmatched. The CDR3 spells CASSVAGGTGELFF. DNA for the CDR3: TGTGCCAGCAGCGTAGCGGGGGGCACCGGGGAGCTGTTTTTT. Full variable domain (missing parts from reference TRBV9 and TRBJ2-2): DSGVTQTPKHLITATGQRVTLRCSPRSGDLSVYWYQQSLDQGLQFLIQYYNGEERAKGNILERFSAQQFPDLHSELNLSSLELGDSALYFCASSVAGGTGELFFGEGSRLTVL.

This chain connects TRBV19 to TRBJ1-6; no clear D. V shed 9 bases and J shed 7 bases, with 16 bases lying between them. CDR1 and CDR2 from the germline V gene are LNHDA and SQIVND (reference sequence). CDR3 size: 14 residues. The CDR3, as DNA: TGTGCCAGCCGAGAGATCGGGGTAAATTCACCCCTCCACTTT. It codes for CASREIGVNSPLHF.

This clone was detected once. The chain couples TRBV5-1 to TRBJ2-7; tentative D call: TRBD2 (5 bases). The CDR3 loop spans 14 amino acids. Germline assignment: CDR1 SGHRS and CDR2 YFSETQ. Trimming left V 4 bases short and J 1 base short, with 12 bases between. The CDR3 is CASSDLRGSYEQYF. The CDR3 region has the DNA TGCGCCAGCAGCGATCTTCGGGGATCCTACGAGCAGTACTTC. Together with reference TRBV5-1 and TRBJ2-7, the CDR3 gives the full variable domain: KAGVTQTPRYLIKTRGQQVTLSCSPISGHRSVSWYQQTPGQGLQFLFEYFSETQRNKGNFPGRFSGRQFSNSRSEMNVSTLELGDSALYLCASSDLRGSYEQYFGPGTRLTVT.

V usage is TRBV30 and J usage is TRBJ2-7, with 12 bases lining up with TRBD2. Germline-derived CDR1 and CDR2 are GTSNPN and SVGIG (reference sequence). V gave up 2 bases and J gave up 5 bases; unmatched junction bases: 7. CDR3 length: 15 amino acids. DNA for the CDR3: TGTGCCTGGAGTCCACTAGCGGGAGGATCGGACGAGCAGTACTTC. Translation gives CAWSPLAGGSDEQYF.

The chain joins TRBV5-4 to TRBJ1-1; D uncertain. CDR1 SGHNT and CDR2 YYREEE come from the germline V gene (reference sequence). CDR3 length: 16 amino acids. Trimming took 0 bases from V and 2 from J, leaving 14 bases between them. CDR3 sequence reads: CASSLGVDVANTEAFF. Written as DNA, the CDR3 is TGTGCCAGCAGCTTGGGCGTGGACGTGGCCAACACTGAAGCTTTCTTT.

This clone was observed a single time. This chain joins TRBV7-2 and TRBJ2-3, with 7 bases identical to TRBD2. The germline V gene has CDR1 SGHTA and CDR2 FQGNSA. V dropped 5 bases and J dropped 0; count of bases not matched to a gene: 8. The CDR3 runs 16 residues. DNA of the CDR3: TGTGCCAGCAGCCGACGCAGCGGGGCTAGCACAGATACGCAGTATTTT. It codes for CASSRRSGASTDTQYF.

The chain combines TRBV5-1 with TRBJ2-7; D possibly uses TRBD1 or TRBD2 (5 bases each). CDR3 length: 15 amino acids. The V gene lost 4 bases and the J gene lost 0 bases, with 14 bases spanning the gap. Per germline, CDR1 SGHRS and CDR2 YFSETQ. CDR3 loop: CASSPPGRSSYEQYF. CDR3 sequence (DNA): TGCGCCAGCAGCCCACCGGGACGTAGCTCCTACGAGCAGTACTTC.

The CDR3 nucleotides read TGTGCCAGCAGAAGTGGACAGGGCAGTGGGGAGCAGTACTTC. This encodes CASRSGQGSGEQYF. The rearrangement links TRBV28 to TRBJ2-7; TRBD1 matches at 8 bases. With V trimmed by 6 bases and J by 7 bases, 11 bases remained unmatched. CDR1 MDHEN and CDR2 SYDVKM come from the germline V gene. The CDR3 has 14 residues. The whole variable domain, filled in from reference TRBV28 and TRBJ2-7, reads DVKVTQSSRYLVKRTGEKVFLECVQDMDHENMFWYRQDPGLGLRLIYFSYDVKMKEKGDIPEGYSVSREKKERFSLILESASTNQTSMYLCASRSGQGSGEQYFGPGTRLTVT.